This TCR beta chain was documented in a study of OX40 agonist ivuxolimab in advanced cancers. Overall study: The patients' treatment was ivuxolimab, an agonistic anti-OX40 (CD134) antibody.

Method: immunoSEQ multiplex PCR; TCRdb's copy keeps in-frame clones and lacks some. The sample holds roughly 66,000 clones, around 83% seen once. The germline V and J ends were trimmed by 0 bases and 8 bases, with 16 bases remaining between them. Germline assignment: CDR1 MNHEY and CDR2 SVGAGI. The CDR3 consists of 15 residues. This clonotype originated in an adult with an advanced solid tumor such as melanoma, head and neck, liver or kidney cancer. The chain combines TRBV6-5 with TRBJ2-5, with a tentative D call TRBD2 (5 bases). The sequencing here drew on CD4+ or CD8+ T cells sorted from blood, taken in a trial of the OX40 agonist ivuxolimab. The CDR3 nucleotides are TGTGCCAGCAGTTACTCGAGATTGGGCGAGGGCACCCAGTACTTC. Protein product: CASSYSRLGEGTQYF.